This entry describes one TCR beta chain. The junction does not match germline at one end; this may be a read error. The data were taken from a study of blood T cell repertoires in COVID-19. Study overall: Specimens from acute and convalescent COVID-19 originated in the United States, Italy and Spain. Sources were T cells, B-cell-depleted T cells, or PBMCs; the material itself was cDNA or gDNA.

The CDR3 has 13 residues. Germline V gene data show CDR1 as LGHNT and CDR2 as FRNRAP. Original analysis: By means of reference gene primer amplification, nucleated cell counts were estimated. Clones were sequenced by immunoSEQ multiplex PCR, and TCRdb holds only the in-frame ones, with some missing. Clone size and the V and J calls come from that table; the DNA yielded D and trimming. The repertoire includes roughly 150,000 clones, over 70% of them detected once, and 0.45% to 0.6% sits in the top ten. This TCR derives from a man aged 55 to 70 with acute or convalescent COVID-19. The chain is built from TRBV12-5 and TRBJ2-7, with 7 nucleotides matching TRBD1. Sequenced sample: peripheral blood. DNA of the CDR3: TGTGCTAGTGGTTTGGTAATTCTGGGGGACAGTAACTTC. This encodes CASGLVILGDSNF. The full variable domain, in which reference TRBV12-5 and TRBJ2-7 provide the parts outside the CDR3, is DARVTQTPRHKVTEMGQEVTMRCQPILGHNTVFWYRQTMMQGLELLAYFRNRAPLDDSGMPKDRFSAEMPDATLATLKIQPSEPRDSAVYFCASGLVILGDSNFGPGTRLTVT.